Given below is one T cell receptor (beta chain) in context. Its antigen is unidentified. Germline CDR1 is SGHRS and CDR2 is YFSETQ. The CDR3 is 13 residues long. The ends were cut back, 3 bases at V and 7 bases at J, with 14 bases in the middle. The sample comes from a study of CD8 T cells in Susac syndrome. Control patients had untreated stable or active relapsing-remitting multiple sclerosis by revised McDonald criteria. Overall study results and limits: As the study acknowledged, the number of individuals in its TCR sequencing and HLA analysis was relatively small.

Reverse transcription of roughly 0.5 to 1 ug RNA used random hexamers. The immunoSEQ assay covered 54 Vbeta and 13 Jbeta segments for CDR3. A single record per CDR3 protein comes from TCRdb applying MiXCR to the immunoSEQ multiplex PCR reads. The data show some 130,000 distinct CDR3 sequences, about 94% seen once. Sequenced: CD4+ T cells from PBMCs. The sequence was obtained from a human donor with multiple sclerosis. J is TRBJ2-7 and V is TRBV5-1, with unresolved D. CDR3 loop: CASSSLLTEEQYF. The CDR3 nucleotides read TGCGCCAGCAGCTCCCTTTTAACGGAAGAGCAGTACTTC.